This T cell receptor (beta chain) was observed in a study of blood T cell repertoires in COVID-19. Turning to the study itself: Acute-phase and convalescent COVID-19 samples originated in the United States, Italy and Spain.

The V and J ends lost 3 bases and 3 bases respectively, with 11 bases between them. The CDR3 length is 14 residues. CDR1 is KGHSH, CDR2 LQKENI, per germline. Original data processing: Using reference gene primer amplification, nucleated cell counts were estimated. Measured with immunoSEQ multiplex PCR; TCRdb has only the in-frame clones, and not every one. The V and J calls and the clone size are those of that table, but D and trimming were determined from the DNA. The table has about 110,000 clones, roughly four fifths seen once. The V gene is TRBV18, the J gene TRBJ1-1; no clear D. Sequenced: peripheral blood. The clonotype was recovered from a woman aged 60-75 years with acute or convalescent COVID-19. The CDR3: CASSPRVLDTEAFF. The CDR3 coding sequence is TGTGCCAGCTCACCTCGGGTGTTAGACACTGAAGCTTTCTTT.